A single sample is the source of the 17 T cell receptor beta chains below, sequenced in a study of regulatory T cells in long-lasting Graves disease. Indicated time point: newly diagnosed GD, antithyroid drugs for less than 3 months. From RNA extracted from PBMCs, the TCR library was made. Libraries of TCR beta came from iRepertoire HTBI primers plus Arm-PCR of CDR3 regions. TCRdb re-called the multiplex PCR reads with MiXCR, one entry per CDR3 protein. Among approximately 480,000 distinct CDR3 sequences listed, roughly 16% were seen once. These records were also assigned to another study, of T cells in Graves' hyperthyroidism and ophthalmopathy.

This specimen was peripheral blood mononuclear cells (PBMCs), taken at new diagnosis, from a patient treated with antithyroid drugs. The receptors were sampled from a man aged 40-49 years with Graves disease.

This clonotype was detected many times. The V call is TRBV18, the J call TRBJ1-2, with D possibly TRBD1 on 5 matching bases. Trimming took 3 bases from V and 3 from J, leaving 8 bases between them. CDR3 length equals 13 residues. In germline, CDR1 is KGHSH, CDR2 LQKENI. The CDR3 spells CASSPDTDYGYTF. The CDR3 DNA reads as TGTGCCAGCTCACCGGACACGGACTATGGCTACACCTTC.

This clonotype was recorded at least ten times. This sequence joins TRBV28 and TRBJ2-2, with 13 bases that match TRBD2. Germline CDR1 and CDR2: MDHEN and SYDVKM. The CDR3 length is 18 residues. Germline trimming cut 5 bases from V and 4 bases from J; bases unmatched to any gene: 10. The CDR3 nucleotides read TGTGCCAGCAGTCCCGAGACTAGCGGGAGGTTTTTCACCGGGGAGCTGTTTTTT. Protein product: CASSPETSGRFFTGELFF.

This clonotype was recorded a few times. The chain combines TRBV15 with TRBJ2-3; D assignment may be TRBD1 or TRBD2 (5 bases each). With 8 bases removed from V and 7 bases from J, the gap between germline ends came to 19 bases. This CDR3 is built from 14 residues. The germline gives CDR1 LNHNV, CDR2 YYDKDF (reference sequence). The CDR3 sequence is CATSRDQLSNTQYF. The CDR3 nucleotides read TGTGCCACCTCTCGGGACCAATTGTCAAATACGCAGTATTTT.

This clonotype was seen many times. The chain employs TRBV5-1 and TRBJ2-7, with D hard to call. Germline V gives CDR1 SGHRS, CDR2 YFSETQ. This CDR3 region has 13 residues. V shed 5 bases and J shed 5 bases, with 14 bases lying between them. Written as DNA, the CDR3 is TGCGCCAGCAGTTTTTTTCCGGAAAACGAGCAGTACTTC. Amino acids: CASSFFPENEQYF.

This clonotype has only a few counts. CDR3 sequence (DNA): TGCAGTGCTAGAAGCCACGCGGACAGGGGTTTTGAGCAGTACTTC. Encoded protein: CSARSHADRGFEQYF. The J gene is TRBJ2-7, the V gene TRBV20-1, with 9 bases aligning to TRBD1. From germline, CDR1 is DFQATT and CDR2 SNEGSKA (reference sequence). The CDR3 runs 15 residues. Trimming removed 2 bases from V and 7 bases from J; junction bases left unmatched: 12.

This clonotype has a count of ten or more. The chain uses TRBV28 and TRBJ2-3; D is perhaps TRBD2 (6 bases). CDR3 size: 15 residues. Trimming shortened V by 2 bases and J by 0 bases, and 9 bases separated the two germline ends. Germline-derived CDR1 and CDR2 are MDHEN and SYDVKM. CDR3 coding DNA: TGTGCCAGCAGTTTAGGGGGACTTAGCACAGATACGCAGTATTTT. Amino acids: CASSLGGLSTDTQYF. Full variable domain (remainder filled in from reference TRBV28 and TRBJ2-3): DVKVTQSSRYLVKRTGEKVFLECVQDMDHENMFWYRQDPGLGLRLIYFSYDVKMKEKGDIPEGYSVSREKKERFSLILESASTNQTSMYLCASSLGGLSTDTQYFGPGTRLTVL.

At least ten counts were recorded for this clonotype. The chain carries TRBV7-9 and TRBJ2-7, with a weak D call TRBD2 (5 bases). The V end lost 8 bases, the J end lost 0 bases, and 11 bases lay between the germline ends. The CDR3 is 13 residues long. Germline CDR1 is SEHNR and CDR2 is FQNEAQ (reference sequence). CDR3 in amino acids: CASGIEGSYEQYF. DNA for the CDR3: TGTGCCAGCGGGATTGAGGGCTCCTACGAGCAGTACTTC.

Many counts were recorded for this clonotype. The chain combines TRBV18 with TRBJ2-5; maybe TRBD2 (5 bases). Germline-derived CDR1 and CDR2 are KGHSH and LQKENI. CDR3 length: 15 amino acids. The V end lost 0 bases, the J end lost 4 bases, and 12 bases lay between the germline ends. The CDR3 region is CASSPPSGVGETQYF. The CDR3 DNA reads TGTGCCAGCTCACCACCGTCCGGGGTAGGAGAGACCCAGTACTTC.

This clonotype was detected ten times or more. This chain uses TRBV27 with TRBJ1-6; 7 bases line up with TRBD1. The V segment lost 1 base and the J segment 7 bases; nucleotides outside the gene matches: 4. There are 15 residues in the CDR3. CDR1 and CDR2 (germline): MNHEY, SMNVEV (reference sequence). The CDR3 coding sequence is TGTGCCAGCAGTTTATGGAGGGGGCTCAATTCACCCCTCCACTTT. Translating it yields CASSLWRGLNSPLHF.

V gene TRBV19 combines with J gene TRBJ2-1; D unclear. This CDR3 spans 13 amino acids. The germline CDR1 and CDR2 sequences are LNHDA and SQIVND (reference sequence). With 3 bases removed from V and 9 bases from J, the gap between germline ends came to 12 bases. CDR3 DNA: TGTGCCAGTAGTATCGCCTCTTGGACTGAGCAGTTCTTC. It translates to CASSIASWTEQFF. Together with reference TRBV19 and TRBJ2-1, the CDR3 gives the full variable domain: DGGITQSPKYLFRKEGQNVTLSCEQNLNHDAMYWYRQDPGQGLRLIYYSQIVNDFQKGDIAEGYSVSREKKESFPLTVTSAQKNPTAFYLCASSIASWTEQFFGPGTRLTVL.

This clonotype appeared many times. This rearrangement joins TRBV29-1 to TRBJ2-7; D is uncertain. Germline V gives CDR1 SQVTM, CDR2 ANQGSEA. This CDR3 is built from 11 residues. Trimming removed 6 bases from V and 7 bases from J, with 13 bases in between. In DNA form, the CDR3 reads TGCAGCGTCGCGTCCGAACGGGAGCAGTACTTC. Translation gives CSVASEREQYF.

This clonotype was seen repeatedly, ten times or more. The CDR3 protein is CASSLAGSPGEQYF. The CDR3 DNA reads as TGTGCCAGCAGTTTAGCAGGGTCCCCAGGTGAGCAGTACTTC. The chain combines TRBV28 with TRBJ2-7; tentative D call: TRBD1 (5 bases). The germline CDR1 and CDR2 sequences are MDHEN and SYDVKM. Trimming stripped 2 bases from V and 7 bases from J, with 15 bases between. The CDR3 runs 14 residues.

This chain joins TRBV27 and TRBJ1-2; 8 nucleotides agree with TRBD1. V shed 6 bases and J 0 bases; nucleotides not matched to a gene: 6. Looked up from germline, CDR1 is MNHEY and CDR2 is SMNVEV (reference sequence). The CDR3 runs 15 residues. The CDR3 DNA reads as TGTGCCAGCAGCTACGGGACAGGAGCTAACTATGGCTACACCTTC. This encodes CASSYGTGANYGYTF.

This clonotype has more than one count but fewer than ten. The chain recombines TRBV7-8 with TRBJ1-6, with D uncertain. Germline V lookup: CDR1 SGHVS, CDR2 FQNEAQ. This CDR3 has 17 residues. V lost 5 bases and J lost 2, with 16 bases in between. The CDR3, as DNA: TGTGCCAGCAGCCCATCGCCGCGGACGGCCTATAATTCACCCCTCCACTTT. It codes for CASSPSPRTAYNSPLHF.

This clonotype was seen many times. The V and J genes are TRBV28 and TRBJ2-1; D may match TRBD1 or TRBD2 (5 bases each). CDR1 and CDR2 from the germline V gene are MDHEN and SYDVKM. Trimming left V 4 bases short and J 3 bases short, with 10 bases between. The CDR3 covers 14 residues. CDR3: CASSSGDLYNEQFF. The CDR3 DNA sequence: TGTGCCAGCAGTTCTGGGGACCTCTACAATGAGCAGTTCTTC.

The DNA for the CDR3 is TGTGCCAGCAGTACGGGACAGGCCTTTCAAGAGACCCAGTACTTC. It codes for CASSTGQAFQETQYF. V usage is TRBV27 and J usage is TRBJ2-5, with TRBD1 matching 8 bases. Trimming cost V 5 bases and J 2 bases; bases outside gene matches: 7. This CDR3 spans 15 amino acids. Germline-derived CDR1 and CDR2 are MNHEY and SMNVEV (reference sequence).

This clonotype was recorded at least ten times. The chain joins TRBV27 to TRBJ1-1; 8 bases are shared with TRBD1. J gave up 2 bases and V 5 bases, and 7 bases lay outside the gene matches. Germline lookup yields CDR1 MNHEY and CDR2 SMNVEV (reference sequence). This CDR3 spans 15 amino acids. CDR3 in DNA: TGTGCCAGCAGTATGCACAGGGGGGATAACACTGAAGCTTTCTTT. Protein product: CASSMHRGDNTEAFF.